The clone carrying this T cell receptor beta chain appeared once. Antigen: not known. The sample is drawn from a study of response to subunit inactivated influenza vaccine. General study points: Few new T cells, the authors suggested, are recruited by each seasonal influenza vaccination.

TCRdb re-derived calls from the RT-PCR reads in MiXCR, one entry per CDR3 protein. The profile shows 650,000 to 800,000 distinct CDR3 sequences, roughly 18% of them singletons. CDR1 SGHAT and CDR2 FQDESV come from the germline V gene (reference sequence). This CDR3 region has 19 residues. The trim removed 1 base at V and 2 bases at J, leaving 17 bases unmatched. This sequence originates from a man between 50 and 59 years old who received an inactivated influenza vaccine. The sample consisted of PBMCs from blood, taken roughly 5 days after vaccination. The chain recombines TRBV11-1 with TRBJ2-7, with 7 positions matching TRBD1. Here the CDR3 reads CASSLGIDGLQGLPYEQYF. CDR3 sequence (DNA): TGTGCCAGCAGCTTAGGTATAGACGGGTTACAGGGGTTACCCTACGAGCAGTACTTC.